The 21 T cell receptor beta chains reported below all come from one sample, sequenced in a study of shared clonotypes between healthy human individuals. Method: immunoSEQ multiplex PCR; TCRdb's copy keeps in-frame clones and lacks some. Of 450,000 to 650,000 clones listed, 70% to 80% are singletons. Sequenced: PBMCs. These receptors all stem from a woman aged 40 to 49 in good health. Some clones in this sample may be carry-over from other donors' samples.

J is TRBJ2-7 and V is TRBV27; D unclear. Germline CDR1 reads MNHEY; CDR2 reads SMNVEV (reference sequence). The germline V and J ends were trimmed by 6 bases and 2 bases, with 11 bases remaining between them. The length of the CDR3 is 13 residues. CDR3 bases: TGTGCCAGCAGCTCCTTCGTAGCCTACGAGCAGTACTTC. Translated, it gives CASSSFVAYEQYF.

In DNA, the CDR3 is TGCGCCAGCAGCTTGACTAGCGGGAGGACGGAGCAGTACTTC. It is translated as CASSLTSGRTEQYF. V gene TRBV5-1 combines with J gene TRBJ2-5, with 12 positions matching TRBD2. The CDR3 has 14 residues. The V gene end was trimmed by 1 base and the J gene end by 11 bases; junction bases not matched to a gene: 6. Germline V CDR1 and CDR2: SGHRS, YFSETQ.

This sequence joins TRBV5-1 and TRBJ2-5, with 7 nucleotides matching TRBD1. V trimming: 0 bases; J trimming: 5 bases; junction bases outside the gene matches: 7. CDR3 length equals 15 residues. Germline CDR1 reads SGHRS; CDR2 reads YFSETQ. The CDR3 DNA sequence: TGCGCCAGCAGCTTGGTTACAGGGGACGGGGAGACCCAGTACTTC. This codes for CASSLVTGDGETQYF.

V gene TRBV6-5 combines with J gene TRBJ2-2; 7 bases agree with TRBD1. The V and J ends lost 2 bases and 4 bases, in that order; junction bases with no gene match: 4. CDR3 length: 15 amino acids. From germline, CDR1 is MNHEY and CDR2 SVGAGI. CDR3 DNA sequence: TGTGCCAGCAGTTACGCGAACAGGGGCACCGGGGAGCTGTTTTTT. Its translation is CASSYANRGTGELFF.

The sample holds a few counts of this clone. The chain joins TRBV18 to TRBJ1-2, with D uncertain. Germline V gene lookup returns CDR1 KGHSH and CDR2 LQKENI. The CDR3 is 13 amino acids. V shed 6 bases and J shed 5 bases, with 13 bases lying between them. The DNA for the CDR3 is TGTGCCAGCTCGCCCTCGGGAGGGTATGGCTACACCTTC. Translation gives CASSPSGGYGYTF.

The J gene is TRBJ2-1, the V gene TRBV28; D is unresolved. The V gene's germline CDR1 is MDHEN and CDR2 SYDVKM. The CDR3 extends over 12 amino acids. Trimming took 3 bases from V and 5 from J, leaving 5 bases between them. The CDR3 protein is CASSLMDNEQFF. In DNA form, the CDR3 reads TGTGCCAGCAGTTTGATGGACAATGAGCAGTTCTTC.

This sequence joins TRBV7-9 and TRBJ2-5; 10 bases map to TRBD2. The CDR3 runs 17 residues. Germline CDR1 and CDR2: SEHNR and FQNEAQ (reference sequence). V dropped 0 bases and J dropped 5; count of bases not matched to a gene: 9. CDR3 region: CASSLAPSGRITETQYF. The CDR3 DNA reads as TGTGCCAGCAGCTTAGCGCCTAGCGGGAGAATTACGGAGACCCAGTACTTC. Complete variable domain (other parts from reference TRBV7-9 and TRBJ2-5): DTGVSQNPRHKITKRGQNVTFRCDPISEHNRLYWYRQTLGQGPEFLTYFQNEAQLEKSRLLSDRFSAERPKGSFSTLEIQRTEQGDSAMYLCASSLAPSGRITETQYFGPGTRLLVL.

This chain uses TRBV28 with TRBJ2-7; D remains unclear. Germline V CDR1 and CDR2: MDHEN, SYDVKM. There are 15 residues in the CDR3. The V end was cut by 1 base, the J end by 2 bases, with 12 bases between. CDR3 region: CASSLFSITAYEQYF. The CDR3 region has the DNA TGTGCCAGCAGTTTATTTTCTATAACCGCCTACGAGCAGTACTTC.

CDR3: CASSGPGRPESEKLFF. The CDR3 bases are TGTGCCAGCAGCGGGCCGGGACGCCCCGAGAGTGAAAAACTGTTTTTT. V gene TRBV5-8 combines with J gene TRBJ1-4, with D perhaps matching TRBD1 (5 bases). The CDR3 covers 16 residues. V was shortened by 4 bases and J by 7 bases, with 20 bases between the two germline ends. The germline V gene has CDR1 SGHTS and CDR2 YDEGEE.

This clone was seen only a few times. This chain joins TRBV6-4 and TRBJ2-2; unclear D gene. The germline V and J ends were trimmed by 6 bases and 0 bases, with 5 bases remaining between them. This CDR3 contains 13 residues. The V gene's germline CDR1 is MRHNA and CDR2 SNTAGT. CDR3 in amino acids: CASRAPNTGELFF. The CDR3 DNA reads as TGTGCCAGCAGGGCACCGAACACCGGGGAGCTGTTTTTT.

This clone was seen only once. The chain is built from TRBV28 and TRBJ1-5, with no clear D. From germline, CDR1 is MDHEN and CDR2 SYDVKM. This CDR3 region has 12 residues. V was pared by 5 bases and J by 4 bases, with 6 bases between. The CDR3 nucleotides are TGTGCCAGCAGTGGCCAGAATCAGCCCCAGCATTTT. Protein: CASSGQNQPQHF.

This chain links TRBV28 with TRBJ2-1; D might be TRBD2 (7 bases). CDR1 MDHEN and CDR2 SYDVKM come from the germline V gene. CDR3 length equals 16 residues. Trimming shortened V by 3 bases and J by 8 bases, and 20 bases separated the two germline ends. This chain's CDR3 is CASSLRTSRGNDEQFF. CDR3 nucleotides: TGTGCCAGCAGTTTGCGGACTAGTAGGGGGAATGATGAGCAGTTCTTC.

Comments on this clone: A far larger clone is a single base away, which makes a read error likely. Other nucleotide sequences in the sample specify the same CDR3. The genes are TRBV28 and TRBJ2-4; maybe TRBD2 (6 bases). The CDR3 consists of 13 residues. Germline V gives CDR1 MDHEN, CDR2 SYDVKM. The CDR3 protein is CASRLGILNIQYF. CDR3 sequence (DNA): TGCGCCAGCAGACTAGGGATCCTAAACATTCAGTACTTC.

The table lists this clone with a count of one. V gene TRBV28 combines with J gene TRBJ1-3; 7 positions agree with TRBD1. Trimming at V came to 4 bases and at J to 4 bases, leaving 4 bases not matched to a gene. CDR3 length: 14 amino acids. In germline, CDR1 is MDHEN, CDR2 SYDVKM. CDR3 sequence reads: CASSSQGLGNTIYF. CDR3 bases: TGTGCCAGCAGTTCACAGGGGTTGGGAAACACCATATATTTT. Full variable domain (outside the CDR3, taken from reference TRBV28 and TRBJ1-3): DVKVTQSSRYLVKRTGEKVFLECVQDMDHENMFWYRQDPGLGLRLIYFSYDVKMKEKGDIPEGYSVSREKKERFSLILESASTNQTSMYLCASSSQGLGNTIYFGEGSWLTVV.

This sequence joins TRBV27 and TRBJ2-7; 9 bases match TRBD2. The ends lost 5 bases at V and 2 bases at J; junction bases unmatched: 13. From germline, CDR1 is MNHEY and CDR2 SMNVEV (reference sequence). The CDR3 runs to 17 residues. This chain's CDR3 is CASSPYRLAEKTYEQYF. As DNA, the CDR3 is TGTGCCAGCAGTCCCTACCGACTAGCGGAGAAGACCTACGAGCAGTACTTC.

This clone has only a few counts. Since a much larger clone is just one base distant, this may be a read error. The gene calls are TRBV19 and TRBJ2-5; D may correspond to TRBD1 or TRBD2 (5 bases each). The end of the DNA fits TRBJ2-7 better, so the J call may be wrong. CDR1 is LNHDA and CDR2 is SQIVND in the germline V gene (reference sequence). This CDR3 has 14 amino acids. The CDR3 protein is CASSWDHASYEQYF. CDR3 DNA: TGTGCCAGTAGTTGGGACCACGCTTCCTACGAGCAGTACTTC.

This clone was counted a single time. J is TRBJ2-6 and V is TRBV2; D is unclear. Germline CDR1 and CDR2: SNHLY and FYNNEI. The CDR3 is 15 residues long. Trimming cost V 3 bases and J 0 bases, with 6 bases left between them. The CDR3 DNA is TGTGCCAGCAGTGAGGTTCTCTCTGGGGCCAACGTCCTGACTTTC. This codes for CASSEVLSGANVLTF.

The chain links TRBV7-9 to TRBJ2-3; D tentatively reads TRBD1 or TRBD2 (6 bases each). This CDR3 has 15 residues. The V gene's germline CDR1 is SEHNR and CDR2 FQNEAQ (reference sequence). V lost 2 bases, J lost 5 bases, and 14 bases lay in between. The CDR3 protein is CASSLYLGGKDTQYF. The CDR3 region has the DNA TGTGCCAGCAGCTTATATTTAGGGGGGAAAGATACGCAGTATTTT.

Concerning this clone itself: A much larger clone sits a single nucleotide away, making a read error possible. The CDR3 protein is CASGQNRFRGYTF. DNA of the CDR3: TGCGCCAGCGGCCAAAACAGGTTCCGTGGCTACACCTTC. The J gene is TRBJ1-2, the V gene TRBV4-1; D is perhaps TRBD1 (5 bases). Germline V CDR1 and CDR2: MGHRA, YSYEKL. This CDR3 has 13 residues.

Concerning this clone itself: At one end, the junction sequence differs from germline, possibly due to a read error. This chain connects TRBV6-9 to TRBJ1-1; 8 positions agree with TRBD1. The germline CDR1 and CDR2 sequences are MNHGY and SVAAGI. CDR3 length equals 13 residues. Here the CDR3 reads CASRQGTNTEAFF. CDR3 bases: TGCGCCAGCAGACAGGGGACGAACACTGAAGCTTTCTTT.

V is TRBV7-6 and J is TRBJ2-7; 8 bases are shared with TRBD1. CDR1 is SGHVS and CDR2 is FNYEAQ in the germline V gene. V lost 5 bases, J lost 3 bases, and 9 bases stayed unmatched. The length of the CDR3 is 15 residues. The chain's CDR3 is CASSPLPDRGYEQYF. DNA for the CDR3: TGTGCCAGCAGCCCCCTTCCAGACAGGGGCTACGAGCAGTACTTC.